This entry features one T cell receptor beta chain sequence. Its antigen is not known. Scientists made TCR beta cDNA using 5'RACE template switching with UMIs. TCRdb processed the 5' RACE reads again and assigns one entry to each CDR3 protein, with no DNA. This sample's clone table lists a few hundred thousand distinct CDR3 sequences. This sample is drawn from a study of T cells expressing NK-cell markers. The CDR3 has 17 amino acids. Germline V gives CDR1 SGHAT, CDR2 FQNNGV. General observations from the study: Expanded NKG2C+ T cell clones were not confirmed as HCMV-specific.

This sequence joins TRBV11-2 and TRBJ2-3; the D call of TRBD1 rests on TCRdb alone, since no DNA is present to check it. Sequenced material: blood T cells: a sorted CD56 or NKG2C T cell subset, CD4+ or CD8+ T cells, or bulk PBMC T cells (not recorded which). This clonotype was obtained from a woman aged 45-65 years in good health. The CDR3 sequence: CASSSRVWGTSTDTQYF.